This T cell receptor beta chain appears in the sequencing data of a study of CD8 T cells in Susac syndrome. Reverse transcription of roughly 0.5 to 1 ug RNA used random hexamers. MiXCR, run by TCRdb on the immunoSEQ multiplex PCR reads, gives a single entry per CDR3 protein. The sample has around 180,000 distinct CDR3 sequences; around 96% are singletons. CDR1 and CDR2 (germline): SGHTA, FQGNSA. V dropped 4 bases and J dropped 2; count of bases not matched to a gene: 8. The CDR3 runs to 17 residues. The rearrangement links TRBV7-2 to TRBJ2-1, with TRBD2 matching over 10 bases. What was sequenced was CD8+ T cells from PBMCs. This clonotype originated in a human donor with multiple sclerosis. The CDR3: CASSSFLAGATYNEQFF. The CDR3 DNA follows: TGTGCCAGCAGCTCCTTTCTAGCGGGGGCCACCTACAATGAGCAGTTCTTC.